This T cell receptor (beta chain) came from a study of blood T cell repertoires in COVID-19. At the level of the study: The cDNA or gDNA used as material had been derived from T cells, B-cell-depleted T cells, or PBMCs.

Before being deemed recovered, Cohort 3 donors had two negative PCRs, clearance, or symptom resolution. Trimming cost V 5 bases and J 0 bases; bases outside gene matches: 9. Per germline, CDR1 MDHEN and CDR2 SYDVKM. CDR3 length: 17 residues. Methods used by the authors: Quantification of nucleated cells was approximated via reference gene primer amplification. The protocol was immunoSEQ multiplex PCR, while the TCRdb copy is restricted to in-frame clones and leaves out a portion. V, J and clone size are those of that table, while D and trimming were read from the DNA. Altogether approximately 200,000 clones are present, about 86% being singletons, with the ten largest covering around 7%.

The clonotype was recovered from a man in his forties who had recovered from COVID-19. Input material: PBMCs or T cells enriched from blood (not recorded which). The chain recombines TRBV28 with TRBJ1-3; 8 positions match TRBD1. CDR3 nucleotides: TGTGCCAGCAGTCGCTTGGGACAGGCGAACTCTGGAAACACCATATATTTT. Protein sequence: CASSRLGQANSGNTIYF.